This T cell receptor (beta chain) was found in a study of blood T cells in healthy people across ages. Each individual donor underwent a draw of roughly 10 milliliters of peripheral blood. Every sample yielded at least 6 million isolated PBMCs. Trimming pared 0 bases from V and 4 bases from J, leaving 10 bases between. The CDR3 spans 14 residues. Germline V gene data show CDR1 as SGDLS and CDR2 as YYNGEE. Only a few counts were recorded for this clonotype. A J-beta primer mix and a sample-barcoded 5' primer were used in a second PCR of roughly 7 to 12 cycles. From each sample, at least 3 million paired-end reads containing CDR3 were obtained. TCRdb independently ran MiXCR on the 5' RACE reads; one entry per CDR3 protein. This repertoire shows about 770,000 distinct CDR3 sequences, approximately 44% found once; its top ten account for roughly 19%.

J is TRBJ2-5 and V is TRBV9; TRBD2 might be the D (5 bases). Input material: blood. This receptor was taken from a man aged 55 to 70 in good health. The CDR3 loop reads CASSVDASTETQYF. DNA for the CDR3: TGTGCCAGCAGCGTAGATGCTAGCACAGAGACCCAGTACTTC. Together with reference TRBV9 and TRBJ2-5, the CDR3 gives the full variable domain: DSGVTQTPKHLITATGQRVTLRCSPRSGDLSVYWYQQSLDQGLQFLIQYYNGEERAKGNILERFSAQQFPDLHSELNLSSLELGDSALYFCASSVDASTETQYFGPGTRLLVL.